The next 20 T cell receptor beta chains were all read from a single sample in a study of CD8 T cells in Susac syndrome. It was with random hexamers that 0.5 to 1 ug RNA was reverse transcribed. TCRdb itself ran the immunoSEQ multiplex PCR reads through MiXCR, one entry per CDR3 protein. In the table there are over 150,000 distinct CDR3 sequences, approximately 94% of which are singletons. Material for sequencing was CD4+ T cells from PBMCs. Receptors were obtained from a human donor with Susac syndrome.

The chain combines TRBV7-2 with TRBJ2-3; 12 nucleotides match TRBD2. The trim removed 3 bases at V and 1 base at J, leaving 2 bases unmatched. Germline assignment: CDR1 SGHTA and CDR2 FQGNSA. This CDR3 has 16 residues. The CDR3 protein is CASSFGTSGRTDTQYF. CDR3 coding DNA: TGTGCCAGCAGCTTCGGGACTAGCGGGCGCACAGATACGCAGTATTTT.

This rearrangement joins TRBV12-3 or TRBV12-4 to TRBJ2-6, with D unresolved. The V gene lost 7 bases and the J gene lost 0 bases, with 7 bases spanning the gap. This CDR3 comprises 14 residues. CDR3 loop: CASKILSGANVLTF. CDR3 bases: TGTGCCAGCAAGATCCTCTCTGGGGCCAACGTCCTGACTTTC.

The V call is TRBV28, the J call TRBJ2-3; D is possibly TRBD1 (7 bases). Germline V CDR1 and CDR2: MDHEN, SYDVKM. V was clipped by 7 bases and J by 5 bases, with 16 bases between them. CDR3 length: 14 residues. The CDR3 nucleotides read TGTGCCAGCACCCAGGGGGGAGCAGGAGATACGCAGTATTTT. Translated, it gives CASTQGGAGDTQYF.

The chain combines TRBV6-6 with TRBJ2-3; D gene ambiguous. V was clipped by 4 bases and J by 4 bases, with 9 bases between them. CDR1 MNHNY and CDR2 SVGAGI come from the germline V gene (reference sequence). CDR3 length: 13 amino acids. The CDR3 protein is CASSSQGADTQYF. CDR3 DNA: TGTGCCAGCAGTTCGCAAGGAGCAGATACGCAGTATTTT.

This chain links TRBV5-1 with TRBJ2-1, with a possible D match to TRBD2 (6 bases). Trimming cost V 0 bases and J 8 bases, with 18 bases left between them. This CDR3 spans 16 amino acids. The V gene's germline CDR1 is SGHRS and CDR2 YFSETQ. The CDR3 coding sequence is TGCGCCAGCAGCTTGGTTGCTAGCGACCCTGCGGATGAGCAGTTCTTC. Protein sequence: CASSLVASDPADEQFF.

The J gene is TRBJ2-2, the V gene TRBV3-1; D tentatively reads TRBD1 or TRBD2 (5 bases each). V dropped 1 base and J dropped 5 bases, with 11 bases sitting between them. The CDR3 consists of 15 residues. CDR1 is LGHDT and CDR2 is YNNKEL in the germline V gene (reference sequence). The CDR3 DNA reads as TGTGCCAGCAGCCAAGCCGGGACGGTTACCGGGGAGCTGTTTTTT. This codes for CASSQAGTVTGELFF. The whole variable domain, remainder taken from reference TRBV3-1 and TRBJ2-2, is DTAVSQTPKYLVTQMGNDKSIKCEQNLGHDTMYWYKQDSKKFLKIMFSYNNKELIINETVPNRFSPKSPDKAHLNLHINSLELGDSAVYFCASSQAGTVTGELFFGEGSRLTVL.

The chain couples TRBV2 to TRBJ1-5; D call uncertain. The length of the CDR3 is 13 residues. V lost 8 bases to trimming and J lost 6 bases, with 14 bases between them. Germline lookup yields CDR1 SNHLY and CDR2 FYNNEI. CDR3 DNA: TGTGCCAGCGGACTAAGCGGGATTCAGCCCCAGCATTTT. Translating it yields CASGLSGIQPQHF.

J is TRBJ2-5 and V is TRBV14, with 12 bases identical to TRBD2. The CDR3 sequence is 14 residues long. The trim removed 4 bases at V and 7 bases at J, leaving 4 bases unmatched. Looked up from germline, CDR1 is SGHDN and CDR2 is FVKESK. The CDR3 DNA is TGTGCCAGCAGCCTGGGACTAGCGGGTGCGACCCAGTACTTC. Translated, it gives CASSLGLAGATQYF.

CDR3: CASSLGGGSDTQYF. CDR3 DNA: TGTGCCAGCAGTTTAGGGGGAGGGTCAGATACGCAGTATTTT. The chain recombines TRBV12-3 or TRBV12-4 with TRBJ2-3; 7 bases line up with TRBD2. The trim removed 1 base at V and 4 bases at J, leaving 2 bases unmatched. The length of the CDR3 is 14 residues.

This chain joins TRBV13 and TRBJ1-2; the D is unclear. V lost 8 bases and J lost 6, with 10 bases in between. CDR1 is PRHDT, CDR2 FYEKMQ, per germline (reference sequence). The CDR3 extends over 11 amino acids. In DNA form, the CDR3 reads TGTGCCAGCGGCCGGCAGGATGGCTACACCTTC. This sequence encodes CASGRQDGYTF. Full variable domain (missing parts from reference TRBV13 and TRBJ1-2): AAGVIQSPRHLIKEKRETATLKCYPIPRHDTVYWYQQGPGQDPQFLISFYEKMQSDKGSIPDRFSAQQFSDYHSELNMSSLELGDSALYFCASGRQDGYTFGSGTRLTVV.

The chain uses TRBV30 and TRBJ1-1; 9 bases match TRBD1. V shed 3 bases, J shed 6 bases, and the junction held 5 bases outside the gene matches. Germline CDR1 reads GTSNPN; CDR2 reads SVGIG (reference sequence). This CDR3 is built from 13 residues. The CDR3 loop reads CAWRGQGDAEAFF. For the CDR3, the DNA is TGTGCCTGGAGGGGACAGGGAGACGCTGAAGCTTTCTTT.

This chain joins TRBV11-2 and TRBJ2-7; 10 bases fit TRBD2. From germline, CDR1 is SGHAT and CDR2 FQNNGV. This CDR3 spans 12 amino acids. V dropped 6 bases and J dropped 7; count of bases not matched to a gene: 3. The CDR3 DNA reads TGTGCCAGCAGACGACTAGCGGGTGAGCAGTACTTC. Residues: CASRRLAGEQYF.

The chain employs TRBV20-1 and TRBJ2-7; D is ambiguous. The V gene's germline CDR1 is DFQATT and CDR2 SNEGSKA (reference sequence). V dropped 3 bases and J dropped 4 bases, with 7 bases sitting between them. The CDR3 runs to 11 residues. Written as DNA, the CDR3 is TGCAGTGCTAGGGAGAGATACGAGCAGTACGTC. Translation: CSARERYEQYV.

The chain is built from TRBV7-2 and TRBJ2-5; TRBD2 agrees at 14 bases. This CDR3 has 15 amino acids. Trimming took 5 bases from V and 9 from J; bases not matched to a gene: 8. The germline V gene encodes CDR1 SGHTA and CDR2 FQGNSA. DNA for the CDR3: TGTGCCAGCAGCCCGGGACTAGCGGGAGCGTCACCCCAGTACTTC. Translation: CASSPGLAGASPQYF. The full variable domain, its missing parts supplied by reference TRBV7-2 and TRBJ2-5, is GAGVSQSPSNKVTEKGKDVELRCDPISGHTALYWYRQSLGQGLEFLIYFQGNSAPDKSGLPSDRFSAERTGGSVSTLTIQRTQQEDSAVYLCASSPGLAGASPQYFGPGTRLLVL.

J is TRBJ2-3 and V is TRBV12-3 or TRBV12-4; 11 bases agree with TRBD2. V shed 6 bases, J shed 2 bases, and the junction held 10 bases outside the gene matches. The CDR3 spans 17 residues. Here the CDR3 DNA reads TGTGCCAGCAGCCTTAGGTCGGGACTAGCGGCCACAGATACGCAGTATTTT. It is translated as CASSLRSGLAATDTQYF.

Of note for this clonotype: A junction boundary mismatches the germline segment, possibly from a read error. The chain employs TRBV6-5 and TRBJ2-1, with TRBD2 matching over 9 bases. Per germline, CDR1 MNHEY and CDR2 SVGAGI. The length of the CDR3 is 12 residues. The CDR3: CASSPPGTSMVF. CDR3 coding DNA: TGTGCCAGCTCCCCCCCCGGGACTAGCATGGTCTTC.

V gene TRBV15 combines with J gene TRBJ1-2; no clear D. CDR1 LNHNV and CDR2 YYDKDF come from the germline V gene (reference sequence). The germline V and J ends were trimmed by 3 bases and 4 bases, with 9 bases remaining between them. The CDR3 runs to 13 residues. The CDR3, as DNA: TGTGCCACCAGCAGTCCAGCCTCCTATGGCTACACCTTC. This codes for CATSSPASYGYTF. Filled out from reference TRBV15 and TRBJ1-2, the complete variable domain reads DAMVIQNPRYQVTQFGKPVTLSCSQTLNHNVMYWYQQKSSQAPKLLFHYYDKDFNNEADTPDNFQSRRPNTSFCFLDIRSPGLGDTAMYLCATSSPASYGYTFGSGTRLTVV.

This chain uses TRBV20-1 with TRBJ2-5; D not resolved. V gave up 6 bases and J gave up 4 bases, with 6 bases separating them. Per the germline V gene, CDR1 is DFQATT and CDR2 is SNEGSKA (reference sequence). This CDR3 spans 10 amino acids. The CDR3 sequence: CSASPETQYF. In nucleotides, the CDR3 is TGCAGTGCCTCCCCAGAGACCCAGTACTTC.

This chain uses TRBV12-5 with TRBJ2-3; maybe TRBD2 (5 bases). This CDR3 is 14 amino acids long. Trimming cost V 1 base and J 6 bases, with 11 bases left between them. CDR1 and CDR2 from the germline V gene are LGHNT and FRNRAP. The CDR3 loop is CASGLGLAGDTQYF. CDR3 nucleotides: TGTGCTAGTGGTTTGGGCCTAGCAGGTGATACGCAGTATTTT.

This clonotype appeared a single time. This sequence joins TRBV24-1 and TRBJ1-4, with 7 bases matching TRBD1. This CDR3 comprises 16 residues. Per germline, CDR1 KGHDR and CDR2 SFDVKD. After removal of 4 bases from V and 5 bases from J, the junction contained 9 bases not matched to a gene. CDR3 nucleotide sequence: TGTGCCACCAGTGACTCCGGACAGGCCGGGAATGAAAAACTGTTTTTT. It is translated as CATSDSGQAGNEKLFF.